The rows below give T cell receptor beta chains drawn from one sample of a study of vaccination and CD4 T cells after COVID-19. A single record per CDR3 protein comes from TCRdb applying MiXCR to the PCR reads. The sample records 20,000 or so distinct CDR3 sequences, approximately 26% being singletons. No antigen has been assigned to these receptors. The specimen was cultured CD4+ T cells from blood. These receptors all stem from a human donor with COVID-19. Both conserved end residues are part of each CDR3. The order of the fields is CDR3 protein, CDR3 DNA, J gene, D gene, clone size, V gene. D genes are given only for firm matches. A row's size may be missing; if present it is once, few, many or a size class.

CDR3aa: CSAREASGVGETQYF
CDR3nt: TGCAGTGCTAGAGAGGCTAGCGGGGTGGGAGAGACCCAGTACTTC
j_gene: TRBJ2-5
d_gene: TRBD2
abundance: few
v_gene: TRBV20-1

CDR3aa: CASSPQGDRTNSPLHF
CDR3nt: TGTGCCAGCAGTCCACAAGGGGACAGAACTAATTCACCCCTCCACTTT
j_gene: TRBJ1-6
d_gene: TRBD1
abundance: .
v_gene: TRBV27

CDR3aa: CASHNRGLDTGELFF
CDR3nt: TGTGCCAGCCACAACAGGGGATTAGACACCGGGGAGCTGTTTTTT
j_gene: TRBJ2-2
d_gene: TRBD1
abundance: .
v_gene: TRBV18

CDR3aa: CASSLRTGAFSYEQYF
CDR3nt: TGTGCTAGCAGTTTAAGGACAGGGGCCTTTTCCTACGAGCAGTACTTC
j_gene: TRBJ2-7
d_gene: TRBD1
abundance: few
v_gene: TRBV27

CDR3aa: CATSRDLGQGSYEQYF
CDR3nt: TGTGCCACCAGCAGAGATCTGGGACAGGGGTCCTACGAGCAGTACTTC
j_gene: TRBJ2-7
d_gene: TRBD1
abundance: .
v_gene: TRBV15

CDR3aa: CASSSGQRNSPLHF
CDR3nt: TGTGCCAGCAGCTCGGGACAGCGGAATTCACCCCTCCACTTT
j_gene: TRBJ1-6
d_gene: TRBD1
abundance: few
v_gene: TRBV11-2

CDR3aa: CASSVGQVGYTF
CDR3nt: TGTGCCAGCAGCGTAGGACAGGTCGGCTACACCTTC
j_gene: TRBJ1-2
d_gene: .
abundance: few
v_gene: TRBV9

CDR3aa: CASIQRGTFTGAVF
CDR3nt: TGTGCCAGCATACAGCGGGGGACTTTTACGGGAGCTGTTTTT
j_gene: TRBJ2-2
d_gene: TRBD2
abundance: .
v_gene: TRBV25-1

CDR3aa: CASSPNQGAGYTF
CDR3nt: TGTGCCAGTAGTCCCAACCAGGGGGCAGGCTACACCTTC
j_gene: TRBJ1-2
d_gene: TRBD1
abundance: few
v_gene: TRBV19

CDR3aa: CASSADRFATNEKLFF
CDR3nt: TGTGCCAGCAGCGCGGACAGATTTGCAACTAATGAAAAACTGTTTTTT
j_gene: TRBJ1-4
d_gene: .
abundance: .
v_gene: TRBV7-9

CDR3aa: CASSLFTGELFF
CDR3nt: TGTGCCAGCAGCTTATTCACCGGGGAGCTGTTTTTT
j_gene: TRBJ2-2
d_gene: .
abundance: .
v_gene: TRBV7-9

CDR3aa: CASSPGRDRRNSEAFF
CDR3nt: TGCGCCAGCAGCCCGGGGCGGGACAGGAGAAACTCTGAAGCTTTCTTT
j_gene: TRBJ1-1
d_gene: TRBD1
abundance: few
v_gene: TRBV5-1

CDR3aa: CATSEGGATYGYTF
CDR3nt: TGTGCCACCAGTGAGGGAGGGGCGACCTATGGCTACACCTTC
j_gene: TRBJ1-2
d_gene: .
abundance: .
v_gene: TRBV24-1

CDR3aa: CASSLAQGGTSTDTQYF
CDR3nt: TGTGCCAGCAGCTTAGCCCAGGGTGGGACTAGCACAGATACGCAGTATTTT
j_gene: TRBJ2-3
d_gene: .
abundance: .
v_gene: TRBV11-3

CDR3aa: CASSIPGGSGANVLTF
CDR3nt: TGTGCCAGTAGTATCCCAGGGGGATCTGGGGCCAACGTCCTGACTTTC
j_gene: TRBJ2-6
d_gene: TRBD1
abundance: .
v_gene: TRBV19